The TCR beta chain described here comes from a study of blood T cell repertoires in COVID-19 (TCRdb year 2020). Describing the broader study: Collaborator samples came from the United States, Italy and Spain and covered acute and convalescent phases of COVID-19. The repertoires were released in a freely available public database intended as a resource for research on the immune response to SARS-CoV-2. The dataset comprised deeply sampled blood TCRbeta repertoires from subjects exposed to, actively infected with, or recovered from COVID-19. Where HLA class I and class II types were available, the types were taken from metadata supplied by the sample provider, not from assay-based typing. Samples came from the ongoing ImmuneRACE study (first 160 participants) plus 1,254 subjects from 6 global collaborators. The prospective study material was composed of cDNA or gDNA derived from T cells, B-cell-depleted T cells, or PBMCs. Nearly every sample came with metadata listing a de-identified subject ID, COVID-19 status, age in years and sex. Broader findings and caveats from the paper: The amount of clinical and demographic metadata varied by source and participant and was provided uncurated.

TCRbeta CDR3 regions were amplified from genomic DNA by means of the immunoSEQ Assay, a bias-controlled multiplex PCR. Per the original workflow: Within the assay, amplification of reference gene primers was used to estimate how many nucleated cells each sample contained. To quantify the absolute abundance of each unique TCRbeta CDR3 rearrangement, sequence reads were collapsed and filtered. For each sample, productive Simpson clonality was calculated by taking the square root of Simpson's diversity index across productive rearrangements. TCRdb re-hosts the immuneACCESS table, in-frame sequences only. Its copies lack some clones; in the studies checked, an unresolved V gene accounts for under half of them, and the cause for the rest is not known. That table furnishes V, J and clone size, whereas the DNA furnished D and trimming. For this sample there are approximately 120,000 clones; over 80% appear just once. Together, the top ten hold 1.1% of the sample.

CDR1 and CDR2 were assigned from the germline V gene as SGHRS and YFSETQ. Including cysteine and phenylalanine, the CDR3 has 14 amino acids. Only the CDR3 DNA is retained, 42 bases long and in frame from the first base. The junction shows trimming of 7 bases on V and 1 base on J, and the gene matches do not reach 3 bases of it. The collaborating institutions used their own protocols to collect whole blood in K2EDTA tubes. For TCRbeta analysis, collaborators shipped samples as frozen whole blood, isolated PBMCs, or DNA extracted from either of those sample types. A word on this clone: It lacks a known antigen. Per-base qualities were not stored, and no clone one base away is much larger.

This receptor was obtained from a human donor in a cohort sampled during active COVID-19. Input material: peripheral blood. The chain is made from TRBV5-1 and TRBJ2-3, with 10 bases in between that match TRBD2. CDR3 region: CASGTSGGTDTQYF. The bases are TGCGCCAGCGGTACTAGCGGGGGCACAGATACGCAGTATTTT.